This TCR beta chain stems from a study of CD8 T cells in ankylosing spondylitis. Germline CDR1 is MNHEY and CDR2 is SMNVEV (reference sequence). This CDR3 comprises 13 residues. The V gene end was trimmed by 9 bases and the J gene end by 2 bases; junction bases not matched to a gene: 4. This clonotype was seen repeatedly, ten times or more. Antigen specificity is unknown. TCRdb reprocessed the 5' RACE reads via MiXCR and lists one record per CDR3 protein. This sample has under 250,000 distinct CDR3 sequences, with around 8% found just once. Study-wide points: Reportedly, disease-linked clones are significantly enriched in ankylosing spondylitis patients' matched synovial fluid. Among TCR beta sequences, a motif of several highly homologous variants appeared characteristic of ankylosing spondylitis blood.

The clonotype was recovered from a female donor with ankylosing spondylitis or in good health (not recorded which). Input material: blood, either unsorted or a sorted T cell fraction (not recorded which). The chain carries TRBV27 and TRBJ1-5; 7 bases are a match to TRBD1. The CDR3 region is CASSTGGNQPQHF. CDR3 coding DNA: TGTGCCAGTTCTACAGGGGGCAATCAGCCCCAGCATTTT.